The 5 T cell receptor beta chains presented below share a single source sample, sequenced in a study of T cell responses to AZD1222 COVID-19 vaccine. Data came from immunoSEQ multiplex PCR; TCRdb stores just in-frame clones and leaves some out. The data show roughly 140,000 clones, with approximately 94% seen just once and around 4.7% held by the top ten. The sequencing used peripheral blood, collected on day 0 of AZD1222 vaccination. The origin of the receptors is an adult in good health.

The V and J genes are TRBV6-1 and TRBJ1-6; no firm D call. This CDR3 has 13 amino acids. Germline V lookup: CDR1 MNHNS, CDR2 SASEGT. Deletions cut 2 bases from V and 5 bases from J, with 4 bases between. In DNA form, the CDR3 reads TGTGCCAGCAGTGAACTAGATAATTCACCCCTCCACTTT. This sequence encodes CASSELDNSPLHF.

The J gene is TRBJ2-5, the V gene TRBV15; 10 nucleotides agree with TRBD2. V gave up 5 bases and J gave up 3 bases; unmatched junction bases: 6. This CDR3 region has 15 residues. Germline assignment: CDR1 LNHNV and CDR2 YYDKDF (reference sequence). The CDR3 coding sequence is TGTGCCACCAGCCCCCCAACTAGCGGGAAAGAGACCCAGTACTTC. Translating it yields CATSPPTSGKETQYF.

V gene TRBV5-4 combines with J gene TRBJ1-1; D might be TRBD1 (5 bases). This CDR3 region has 14 residues. Per the germline V gene, CDR1 is SGHNT and CDR2 is YYREEE (reference sequence). Trimming cost V 3 bases and J 3 bases, with 12 bases left between them. In nucleotides, the CDR3 is TGTGCCAGCAGCTATCCGGGGGTTTACACTGAAGCTTTCTTT. Translating gives CASSYPGVYTEAFF.

The CDR3 loop reads CATKGQSYEQYF. The CDR3 DNA sequence: TGTGCCACCAAGGGACAGTCCTACGAGCAGTACTTC. The rearrangement links TRBV2 to TRBJ2-7, with TRBD1 matching over 7 bases. Germline V gene sequence: CDR1 SNHLY, CDR2 FYNNEI. The CDR3 is made up of 12 amino acids. J was trimmed by 1 base and V by 10 bases; bases with no gene match: 4. Complete variable domain (other parts from reference TRBV2 and TRBJ2-7): EPEVTQTPSHQVTQMGQEVILRCVPISNHLYFYWYRQILGQKVEFLVSFYNNEISEKSEIFDDQFSVERPDGSNFTLKIRSTKLEDSAMYFCATKGQSYEQYFGPGTRLTVT.

This clone was detected a few times. The genes are TRBV6-2 or TRBV6-3 and TRBJ2-7; tentative D call: TRBD1 (6 bases). The CDR3 length is 14 residues. Trimming stripped 3 bases from V and 5 bases from J, with 14 bases between. The germline CDR1 and CDR2 sequences are MNHEY and SVGEGT. The CDR3 sequence is CASSYGTSNHEQYF. In DNA, the CDR3 is TGTGCCAGCAGTTATGGGACATCTAACCACGAGCAGTACTTC.